Listed here are 3 T cell receptor beta chains from one sample, sequenced in a study of cytomegalovirus exposure and HLA in healthy donors. Clones were read by immunoSEQ multiplex PCR, and TCRdb kept only the in-frame ones, dropping some. The sample shows around 170,000 clones, more than 75% of them seen only once. The sample comprised PBMCs. The receptors derive from a man younger than 35 in good health and CMV-seronegative.

The genes are TRBV19 and TRBJ1-1, with TRBD1 matching 7 bases. Germline loops: CDR1 LNHDA, CDR2 SQIVND (reference sequence). The CDR3 has 16 amino acids. The V segment lost 7 bases and the J segment 1 base; nucleotides outside the gene matches: 12. The CDR3 sequence: CASIPETGIPNTEAFF. DNA of the CDR3: TGTGCCAGTATCCCAGAGACAGGGATACCGAACACTGAAGCTTTCTTT.

The count of this clone is one. The CDR3, as DNA: TGCGCCAGCAGACCGGGACTAGCGGGAGCTGGCGGCTCCTACGAGCAGTACTTC. It yields the protein CASRPGLAGAGGSYEQYF. The chain uses TRBV5-1 and TRBJ2-7; 14 nucleotides agree with TRBD2. CDR1 and CDR2 (germline): SGHRS, YFSETQ. The V gene end was trimmed by 5 bases and the J gene end by 0 bases; junction bases not matched to a gene: 10. CDR3 length equals 18 residues.

Only one count was recorded for this clone. The J gene is TRBJ1-5, the V gene TRBV23-1, with D unresolved. TRBV23-1 is filed as an ORF, its function uncertain. The length of the CDR3 is 16 residues. The V end lost 3 bases, the J end lost 0 bases, and 12 bases lay between the germline ends. CDR3 protein: CASSQEGEDSNQPQHF. For the CDR3, the DNA is TGCGCCAGCAGTCAGGAGGGTGAAGATAGCAATCAGCCCCAGCATTTT.